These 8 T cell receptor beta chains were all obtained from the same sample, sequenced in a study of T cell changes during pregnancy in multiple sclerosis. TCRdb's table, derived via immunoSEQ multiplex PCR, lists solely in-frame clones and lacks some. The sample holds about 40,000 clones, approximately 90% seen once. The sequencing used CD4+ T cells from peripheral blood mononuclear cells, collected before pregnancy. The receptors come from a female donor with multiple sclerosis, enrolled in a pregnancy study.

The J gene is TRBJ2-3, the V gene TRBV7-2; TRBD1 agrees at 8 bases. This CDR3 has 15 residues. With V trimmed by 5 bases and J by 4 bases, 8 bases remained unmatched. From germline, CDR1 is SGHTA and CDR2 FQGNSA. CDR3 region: CASSQRTGYSDTQYF. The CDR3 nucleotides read TGTGCCAGCAGCCAGCGGACAGGGTATTCAGATACGCAGTATTTT.

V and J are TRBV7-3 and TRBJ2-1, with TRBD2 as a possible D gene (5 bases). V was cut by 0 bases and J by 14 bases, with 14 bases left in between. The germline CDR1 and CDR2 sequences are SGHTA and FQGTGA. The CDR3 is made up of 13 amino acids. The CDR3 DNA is TGTGCCAGCAGCTTAACATATGCGGGTGCCAAGTTCTTC. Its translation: CASSLTYAGAKFF.

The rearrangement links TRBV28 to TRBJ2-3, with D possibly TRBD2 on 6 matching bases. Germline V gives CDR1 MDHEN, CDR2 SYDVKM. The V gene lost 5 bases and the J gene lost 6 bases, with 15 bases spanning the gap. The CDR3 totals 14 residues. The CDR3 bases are TGTGCCAGCAGTAGTTCCCCTCGGGGGGATACGCAGTATTTT. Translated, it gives CASSSSPRGDTQYF.

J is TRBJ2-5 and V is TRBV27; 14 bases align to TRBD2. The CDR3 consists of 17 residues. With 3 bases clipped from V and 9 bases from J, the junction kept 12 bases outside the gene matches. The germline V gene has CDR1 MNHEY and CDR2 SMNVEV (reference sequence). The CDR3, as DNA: TGTGCCAGCAGTTTTGGTCGGGGGGGGACTAGCGGGAGTCCCCAGTACTTC. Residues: CASSFGRGGTSGSPQYF.

The CDR3 protein is CASSTTSAETQYF. As DNA, the CDR3 is TGTGCCAGCAGCACGACTAGCGCGGAGACCCAGTACTTC. The chain carries TRBV5-4 and TRBJ2-5, with 8 positions matching TRBD2. After removal of 4 bases from V and 5 bases from J, the junction contained 4 bases not matched to a gene. Germline V gene lookup returns CDR1 SGHNT and CDR2 YYREEE (reference sequence). This CDR3 has 13 amino acids.

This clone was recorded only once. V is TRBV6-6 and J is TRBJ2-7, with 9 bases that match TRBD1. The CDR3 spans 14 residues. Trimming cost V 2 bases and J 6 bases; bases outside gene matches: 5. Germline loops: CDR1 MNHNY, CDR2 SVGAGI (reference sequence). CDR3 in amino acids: CASSYGTGIPEQYF. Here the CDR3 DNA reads TGTGCCAGCAGTTACGGGACAGGGATACCCGAGCAGTACTTC.

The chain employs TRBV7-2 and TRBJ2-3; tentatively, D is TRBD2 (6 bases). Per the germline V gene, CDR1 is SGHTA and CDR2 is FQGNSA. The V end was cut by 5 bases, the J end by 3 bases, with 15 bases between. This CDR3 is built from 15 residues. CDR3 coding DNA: TGTGCCAGCAGCCCCGCTGGGACTCAAACAGATACGCAGTATTTT. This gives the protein CASSPAGTQTDTQYF.

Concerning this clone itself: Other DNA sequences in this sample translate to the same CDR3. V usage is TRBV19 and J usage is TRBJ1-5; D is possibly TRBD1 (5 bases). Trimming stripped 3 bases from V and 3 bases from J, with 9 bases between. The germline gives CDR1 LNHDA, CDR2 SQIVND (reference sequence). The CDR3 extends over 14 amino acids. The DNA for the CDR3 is TGTGCCAGTAGTATTCGGGGGAACAATCAGCCCCAGCATTTT. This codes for CASSIRGNNQPQHF.